This TCR beta chain was observed in a study of radiation and T cells in renal cell carcinoma. Per germline, CDR1 KGHSH and CDR2 LQKENI. Trimming at V came to 3 bases and at J to 6 bases, leaving 4 bases not matched to a gene. This CDR3 has 15 amino acids. This sample's time point: baseline pretreatment blood. Described treatment: 15 Gy SBRT to primary tumor, nephrectomy 4 weeks later. Profiling relied on immunoSEQ multiplex PCR, and the TCRdb table lists in-frame clones only, not all of them. This table holds approximately 22,000 clones, approximately 80% found once. J is TRBJ2-7 and V is TRBV18; 14 bases line up with TRBD2. The sequence derives from a man in his sixties with renal cell carcinoma. This specimen consisted of blood, obtained from a patient whose treatment included radiotherapy and nephrectomy. The CDR3 region has the DNA TGTGCCAGCTCACCGGGACTAGCGGGAGATGGCGAGCAGTACTTC. Protein sequence: CASSPGLAGDGEQYF.